The rows below give T cell receptor beta chains drawn from one sample of a study of T cell responses to AZD1222 COVID-19 vaccine. The protocol was immunoSEQ multiplex PCR, while the TCRdb copy is restricted to in-frame clones and leaves out a portion. The data show around 110,000 clones, 70% to 90% seen once. Specimen: peripheral blood, collected on day 0 of MenACWY control vaccination. All receptors derive from an adult in good health. The CDR3 runs from the conserved cysteine through the conserved F or W. Each record gives: clone size, V gene, D gene, J gene, CDR3 protein, CDR3 DNA. A D gene is named only where the DNA matches it firmly. Only part of the rows carry a size: once, few, many, or a class if the clone is expanded.

few	TRBV5-1	.	TRBJ1-3	CASSLATGRHTIYF	TGCGCCAGCAGCTTGGCAACAGGGCGCCACACCATATATTTT
.	TRBV4-3	.	TRBJ1-1	CASSQDQPGTEAFF	TGCGCCAGCAGCCAAGATCAGCCGGGCACTGAAGCTTTCTTT
.	TRBV30	.	TRBJ1-6	CAWNSLANSPLHF	TGTGCCTGGAACAGTCTGGCCAATTCACCCCTCCACTTT
.	TRBV5-6	.	TRBJ2-7	CASSLAGFAAYEQYF	TGTGCCAGCAGCTTGGCAGGGTTTGCAGCCTACGAGCAGTACTTC
.	TRBV10-2	TRBD2	TRBJ2-3	CASSDLSGGAYRQYF	TGCGCCAGCAGTGATTTGAGCGGGGGGGCGTATAGGCAGTATTTT
.	TRBV25-1	.	TRBJ1-2	CASSGDRWAMGYTF	TGTGCCAGCAGTGGTGACCGATGGGCTATGGGCTACACCTTC
.	TRBV25-1	TRBD1	TRBJ2-2	CASAAQGATGELFF	TGTGCCAGCGCAGCACAGGGGGCGACCGGGGAGCTGTTTTTT
.	TRBV19	.	TRBJ1-2	CASSPGTYGYTF	TGTGCCAGTAGTCCTGGGACATATGGCTACACCTTC
.	TRBV5-1	.	TRBJ1-1	CASSLGAGDFNTEAFF	TGCGCCAGCAGCTTGGGGGCAGGGGACTTTAACACTGAAGCTTTCTTT
.	TRBV7-8	.	TRBJ1-5	CASSREGRSYSNQPQHF	TGTGCCAGCAGCCGAGAGGGGCGGTCCTATAGCAATCAGCCCCAGCATTTT
.	TRBV4-2	TRBD2	TRBJ2-3	CASSQDRSSGGAADTQYF	TGTGCCAGCAGCCAAGATAGATCCAGCGGGGGGGCCGCAGATACGCAGTATTTT
.	TRBV27	.	TRBJ2-7	CASSLRASLYEQYF	TGTGCCAGCAGTTTAAGAGCGTCACTCTACGAGCAGTACTTC
.	TRBV6-5	TRBD2	TRBJ2-1	CASSYLAGGSYEQFF	TGTGCCAGCAGTTACCTGGCGGGGGGTTCTTATGAGCAGTTCTTC
.	TRBV18	.	TRBJ1-1	CASSPPGVGTEAFF	TGTGCCAGCTCACCACCGGGGGTGGGCACTGAAGCTTTCTTT
.	TRBV28	TRBD1	TRBJ2-7	CASSSPQPGQSYEQYF	TGTGCCAGCAGTTCCCCTCAACCGGGACAGTCCTACGAGCAGTACTTC